The 31 T cell receptor beta chains below come from one sample, sequenced in a study of cytomegalovirus exposure and HLA in healthy donors. 13 Jbeta primers and 60 Vbeta primers were used for the PCR. The table came from immunoSEQ multiplex PCR; TCRdb's copy has only in-frame clones and leaves some out. The sample lists 150,000 or so clones; less than 90% were seen once. The sequenced sample consisted of PBMCs. These receptor sequences come from a man aged 45 to 65 in good health and CMV-seropositive.

The chain links TRBV5-4 to TRBJ2-3; 8 bases fit TRBD2. Germline CDR1 SGHNT, CDR2 YYREEE (reference sequence). V lost 4 bases to trimming and J lost 2 bases; unmatched junction nucleotides: 3. CDR3 length: 14 residues. CDR3 protein: CASSLGGVTDTQYF. The CDR3, as DNA: TGTGCCAGCAGCCTCGGGGGGGTCACAGATACGCAGTATTTT.

The CDR3 region is CASIAVGHTMNCGQFF. In nucleotides, the CDR3 is TGTGCCAGCATCGCAGTGGGGCATACAATGAATTGTGGGCAGTTCTTC. This chain joins TRBV7-4 and TRBJ2-1; TRBD1 is a possible D gene (5 bases). The V gene's germline CDR1 is SGHVT and CDR2 SQSDAQ. The CDR3 is made up of 16 amino acids. V dropped 7 bases and J dropped 12 bases, with 28 bases sitting between them. The variable domain in full, completed from reference TRBV7-4 and TRBJ2-1, reads GAGVSQSPRYKVAKRGRDVALRCDSISGHVTLYWYRQTLGQGSEVLTYSQSDAQRDKSGRPSGRFSAERPERSVSTLKIQRTEQGDSAVYLCASIAVGHTMNCGQFFGPGTRLTVL.

The rearrangement uses TRBV10-3 and TRBJ2-1, with TRBD2 identical over 8 bases. V dropped 8 bases and J dropped 5; count of bases not matched to a gene: 5. The CDR3 length is 13 residues. Germline loops: CDR1 ENHRY, CDR2 SYGVKD. The CDR3 bases are TGTGCCATCCTTGGCGGGGGGAACAATGAGCAGTTCTTC. Protein: CAILGGGNNEQFF.

This chain connects TRBV6-6 to TRBJ2-5, with D perhaps matching TRBD2 (6 bases). The DNA end is a closer match to TRBJ2-7, so the J assignment may be wrong. The germline gives CDR1 MNHNY, CDR2 SVGAGI (reference sequence). The CDR3 covers 14 residues. The CDR3, as DNA: TGTGCCAGCAGACCCGACGCGGGGTGGCGCGAGCAGTACTTC. This encodes CASRPDAGWREQYF.

This chain connects TRBV19 to TRBJ2-7; 11 bases map to TRBD2. Germline assignment: CDR1 LNHDA and CDR2 SQIVND (reference sequence). The CDR3 is 16 residues long. Germline trimming cut 4 bases from V and 0 bases from J; bases unmatched to any gene: 5. This chain's CDR3 is CASSSQTSGNSYEQYF. In DNA, the CDR3 is TGTGCCAGTAGTAGCCAGACTAGCGGGAACTCCTACGAGCAGTACTTC.

This clone was counted only a few times. The chain joins TRBV4-2 to TRBJ1-2, with 7 bases fitting TRBD1. Germline lookup yields CDR1 LGHNA and CDR2 YNFKEQ. CDR3 length: 15 residues. After removal of 0 bases from V and 7 bases from J, the junction contained 8 bases not matched to a gene. This CDR3 reads CASSQEPGQMFGYTF. Here the CDR3 DNA reads TGTGCCAGCAGCCAAGAACCGGGACAGATGTTTGGCTACACCTTC.

The chain links TRBV30 to TRBJ2-1; 12 bases align to TRBD2. The germline CDR1 and CDR2 sequences are GTSNPN and SVGIG (reference sequence). V trimming: 8 bases; J trimming: 4 bases; junction bases outside the gene matches: 9. The CDR3 is 15 amino acids. Here the CDR3 reads CAQTSGRTQYNEQFF. The CDR3 region has the DNA TGTGCCCAAACTAGCGGGAGGACCCAATACAATGAGCAGTTCTTC.

This sequence joins TRBV19 and TRBJ1-1; D perhaps matches TRBD1 (5 bases). CDR1 and CDR2 (germline): LNHDA, SQIVND (reference sequence). Trimming removed 3 bases at V and 0 bases at J, with 8 bases between. The CDR3 has 14 amino acids. The CDR3 reads CASSMGGMNTEAFF. The CDR3 DNA is TGTGCCAGTAGTATGGGGGGTATGAACACTGAAGCTTTCTTT.

The gene calls are TRBV27 and TRBJ1-6, with D possibly TRBD1 on 6 matching bases. CDR1 is MNHEY and CDR2 is SMNVEV in the germline V gene (reference sequence). The V end was cut by 7 bases, the J end by 11 bases, with 15 bases between. CDR3 length: 13 amino acids. CDR3 sequence (DNA): TGTGCCAGCACGGGAGGGGGTTATGCACCCCTCCACTTT. Amino acids: CASTGGGYAPLHF.

The chain combines TRBV11-2 with TRBJ2-3; tentatively, D is TRBD2 (5 bases). This CDR3 has 13 residues. The germline V and J ends were trimmed by 3 bases and 6 bases, with 10 bases remaining between them. The germline CDR1 and CDR2 sequences are SGHAT and FQNNGV. DNA for the CDR3: TGTGCCAGCAGCTTCCTGACGGGGGATACGCAGTATTTT. Protein sequence: CASSFLTGDTQYF. Full variable domain (rest looked up from reference TRBV11-2 and TRBJ2-3): EAGVAQSPRYKIIEKRQSVAFWCNPISGHATLYWYQQILGQGPKLLIQFQNNGVVDDSQLPKDRFSAERLKGVDSTLKIQPAKLEDSAVYLCASSFLTGDTQYFGPGTRLTVL.

The chain links TRBV5-1 to TRBJ1-1; D unresolved. The CDR3 runs to 15 residues. The germline V and J ends were trimmed by 4 bases and 0 bases, with 13 bases remaining between them. Germline assignment: CDR1 SGHRS and CDR2 YFSETQ. Here the CDR3 DNA reads TGCGCCAGCAGCACAGCGGACGGATTGAACACTGAAGCTTTCTTT. This translates into CASSTADGLNTEAFF.

The J gene is TRBJ2-2, the V gene TRBV28, with D maybe TRBD2 (5 bases). This CDR3 comprises 18 residues. Per germline, CDR1 MDHEN and CDR2 SYDVKM. V was cut by 8 bases and J by 0 bases, with 22 bases left in between. CDR3 DNA sequence: TGTGCCAGCCTCCCGGCCGGGCGGCCTAGCTCGAACACCGGGGAGCTGTTTTTT. The encoded protein is CASLPAGRPSSNTGELFF.

V and J are TRBV10-3 and TRBJ1-1, with 8 nucleotides matching TRBD1. J lost 6 bases, V lost 4 bases, and 10 bases had no gene match. Per germline, CDR1 ENHRY and CDR2 SYGVKD. The length of the CDR3 is 15 residues. Written as DNA, the CDR3 is TGTGCCATCAGTGCGGCAGGGGGCGATTCATCTGAAGCTTTCTTT. This encodes CAISAAGGDSSEAFF.

The gene calls are TRBV28 and TRBJ1-1, with TRBD1 as a possible D gene (5 bases). Germline V gives CDR1 MDHEN, CDR2 SYDVKM. V was pared by 5 bases and J by 0 bases, with 10 bases between. There are 14 residues in the CDR3. CDR3 nucleotides: TGTGCCAGCAGTCCCCCGACAGTGAACACTGAAGCTTTCTTT. This sequence encodes CASSPPTVNTEAFF.

The chain joins TRBV29-1 to TRBJ1-1; no clear D gene. Germline V lookup: CDR1 SQVTM, CDR2 ANQGSEA. The CDR3 totals 12 residues. The V end lost 3 bases, the J end lost 1 base, and 6 bases lay between the germline ends. CDR3 sequence reads: CSVDSGNTEAFF. For the CDR3, the DNA is TGCAGCGTTGATTCCGGGAACACTGAAGCTTTCTTT.

The table lists this clone with a count of one. At one of its ends the junction is not consistent with the germline gene, which may arise from a read error. V is TRBV7-2 and J is TRBJ1-5; D may be TRBD1 (5 bases). The CDR3 loop spans 15 amino acids. Germline-derived CDR1 and CDR2 are SGHTA and FQGNSA. The CDR3 coding sequence is TGTGCCAGCGGCTTAGGAGGAGGGGTAGGTCAGCCCCAGCATTTT. Amino acid sequence: CASGLGGGVGQPQHF. Using reference TRBV7-2 and TRBJ1-5 for the parts outside the CDR3, the full variable domain is GAGVSQSPSNKVTEKGKDVELRCDPISGHTALYWYRQSLGQGLEFLIYFQGNSAPDKSGLPSDRFSAERTGGSVSTLTIQRTQQEDSAVYLCASGLGGGVGQPQHFGDGTRLSIL.

The rearrangement links TRBV19 to TRBJ2-7, with D possibly TRBD1 on 5 matching bases. The V and J ends lost 4 bases and 3 bases respectively, with 13 bases between them. The CDR3 totals 14 residues. Per the germline V gene, CDR1 is LNHDA and CDR2 is SQIVND (reference sequence). The CDR3 spells CASSTGQGDYEQYF. The CDR3 bases are TGTGCCAGTAGTACCGGACAAGGAGACTACGAGCAGTACTTC. Looking up the rest from reference TRBV19 and TRBJ2-7 gives the full variable domain: DGGITQSPKYLFRKEGQNVTLSCEQNLNHDAMYWYRQDPGQGLRLIYYSQIVNDFQKGDIAEGYSVSREKKESFPLTVTSAQKNPTAFYLCASSTGQGDYEQYFGPGTRLTVT.

This sequence joins TRBV7-2 and TRBJ1-3; TRBD1 matches at 7 bases. The V gene's germline CDR1 is SGHTA and CDR2 FQGNSA. The CDR3 spans 14 residues. After removal of 5 bases from V and 5 bases from J, the junction contained 6 bases not matched to a gene. CDR3 sequence: CASSPQGGRNTIYF. Here the CDR3 DNA reads TGTGCCAGCAGCCCCCAGGGGGGCCGAAACACCATATATTTT.

The chain couples TRBV19 to TRBJ1-2; D gene unclear. CDR1 is LNHDA and CDR2 is SQIVND in the germline V gene (reference sequence). Trimming pared 0 bases from V and 3 bases from J, leaving 11 bases between. The CDR3 sequence is 15 residues long. CDR3 in amino acids: CASSIEAGLHYGYTF. The CDR3 coding sequence is TGTGCCAGTAGTATAGAGGCGGGTCTTCACTATGGCTACACCTTC.

This sequence joins TRBV14 and TRBJ1-1; unclear D gene. Between the trimmed V and J ends, which lost 1 base and 4 bases, there was a span of 10 bases. The CDR3 is 14 residues long. Germline CDR1 reads SGHDN; CDR2 reads FVKESK. The CDR3 DNA reads TGTGCCAGCAGCCAAGCTATAGTTCTCACTGAAGCTTTCTTT. Protein sequence: CASSQAIVLTEAFF.

The V and J genes are TRBV2 and TRBJ2-1, with 8 positions matching TRBD2. V lost 6 bases and J lost 9; bases outside the gene matches: 7. Per the germline V gene, CDR1 is SNHLY and CDR2 is FYNNEI. The CDR3 contains 13 residues. CDR3 region: CASRPGLGVEQFF. The CDR3 nucleotides are TGTGCCAGCAGACCGGGACTAGGTGTTGAGCAGTTCTTC.

In DNA form, the CDR3 reads TGTGCCACCAGCAGAGACAGGGGGAGGAACAATGAGCAGTTCTTC. Translation: CATSRDRGRNNEQFF. J is TRBJ2-1 and V is TRBV15; D perhaps matches TRBD1 (7 bases). CDR3 length: 15 residues. Germline CDR1 is LNHNV and CDR2 is YYDKDF (reference sequence). With 0 bases removed from V and 5 bases from J, the gap between germline ends came to 11 bases.

This chain connects TRBV30 to TRBJ2-1; no firm D call. The CDR3 totals 17 residues. Trimming removed 2 bases from V and 0 bases from J, with 17 bases in between. From germline, CDR1 is GTSNPN and CDR2 SVGIG (reference sequence). Written as DNA, the CDR3 is TGTGCCTGGAGTTCAATCCGAAAACTGAGCTCCTACAATGAGCAGTTCTTC. Translated, it gives CAWSSIRKLSSYNEQFF. The full variable domain, its missing parts supplied by reference TRBV30 and TRBJ2-1, is SQTIHQWPATLVQPVGSPLSLECTVEGTSNPNLYWYRQAAGRGLQLLFYSVGIGQISSEVPQNLSASRPQDRQFILSSKKLLLSDSGFYLCAWSSIRKLSSYNEQFFGPGTRLTVL.

The J gene is TRBJ2-7, the V gene TRBV28; D possibly corresponds to TRBD2 (5 bases). The V and J ends lost 5 bases and 0 bases respectively, with 23 bases between them. Germline assignment: CDR1 MDHEN and CDR2 SYDVKM. CDR3 length: 18 amino acids. The CDR3 DNA reads TGTGCCAGCAGTACCACGTCCGGGAAACCTTCTTTCTCCTACGAGCAGTACTTC. Translating it yields CASSTTSGKPSFSYEQYF.

The chain uses TRBV9 and TRBJ2-1, with D possibly matching TRBD2 (5 bases). Trimming took off 0 bases at V and 3 bases at J, with 10 bases between the two ends. Germline V gives CDR1 SGDLS, CDR2 YYNGEE. This CDR3 contains 15 residues. CDR3 nucleotide sequence: TGTGCCAGCAGCGTAGGAGGAGGTGGCTACAATGAGCAGTTCTTC. This sequence encodes CASSVGGGGYNEQFF.

V and J are TRBV19 and TRBJ2-5, with a tentative D call TRBD2 (5 bases). Trimming left V 3 bases short and J 1 base short, with 12 bases between. CDR1 is LNHDA, CDR2 SQIVND, per germline (reference sequence). The CDR3 contains 15 residues. The CDR3 sequence is CASSIVVRGQETQYF. DNA for the CDR3: TGTGCCAGTAGTATTGTTGTTCGGGGCCAAGAGACCCAGTACTTC.

V usage is TRBV29-1 and J usage is TRBJ2-7, with D uncertain. Trimming removed 6 bases at V and 3 bases at J, with 12 bases between. CDR1 SQVTM and CDR2 ANQGSEA come from the germline V gene. The CDR3 is 12 amino acids. In nucleotides, the CDR3 is TGCAGCGTCCGCGAAAGTATCTACGAGCAGTACTTC. It translates to CSVRESIYEQYF.

The CDR3 coding sequence is TGCGCCAGCAGCGGCCAGGGGGCCTACGAGCAGTACTTC. It translates to CASSGQGAYEQYF. This rearrangement joins TRBV5-1 to TRBJ2-7; 7 bases line up with TRBD1. There are 13 residues in the CDR3. CDR1 and CDR2 (germline): SGHRS, YFSETQ. J was trimmed by 2 bases and V by 4 bases; bases with no gene match: 3.

The rearrangement links TRBV28 to TRBJ2-3; a possible D gene is TRBD2 (6 bases). V shed 3 bases and J shed 4 bases, with 17 bases lying between them. The germline V gene has CDR1 MDHEN and CDR2 SYDVKM. The CDR3 runs 16 residues. The CDR3 DNA is TGTGCCAGCAGTTTTACCCCGTCTAGCGTAGCAGATACGCAGTATTTT. It encodes CASSFTPSSVADTQYF.

The chain combines TRBV30 with TRBJ2-1; weak D call: TRBD1 (5 bases). With 4 bases removed from V and 3 bases from J, the gap between germline ends came to 10 bases. Germline V gene sequence: CDR1 GTSNPN, CDR2 SVGIG (reference sequence). This CDR3 comprises 13 residues. CDR3 sequence reads: CAWKTAYYNEQFF. The CDR3 coding sequence is TGTGCCTGGAAGACAGCCTACTACAATGAGCAGTTCTTC.

This chain connects TRBV9 to TRBJ2-5; the match to TRBD2 covers 10 bases. The CDR3 length is 16 residues. Germline V CDR1 and CDR2: SGDLS, YYNGEE. With 4 bases clipped from V and 5 bases from J, the junction kept 11 bases outside the gene matches. The CDR3 nucleotides read TGTGCCAGCAGCCCAGGTGCTAGCGGGAGAACGGAGACCCAGTACTTC. Translation: CASSPGASGRTETQYF.